One sample yielded the 2 T cell receptor beta chains listed below, sequenced in a study of blood T cell repertoires in COVID-19. TCRdb's table, derived via immunoSEQ multiplex PCR, lists solely in-frame clones and lacks some. The sample yields fewer than 200,000 clones, over 85% seen once. Sequencing used peripheral blood. These receptors came from a woman aged 45-60 years with acute or convalescent COVID-19.

This sequence joins TRBV6-5 and TRBJ2-7; 9 nucleotides match TRBD1. V gave up 6 bases and J gave up 0 bases; unmatched junction bases: 6. From germline, CDR1 is MNHEY and CDR2 SVGAGI. The CDR3 is 15 residues long. The CDR3 protein is CASRPGQGISYEQYF. The CDR3 DNA reads TGTGCCAGCAGGCCCGGACAGGGGATCTCCTACGAGCAGTACTTC.

The chain carries TRBV2 and TRBJ2-1, with 7 positions matching TRBD1. Germline lookup yields CDR1 SNHLY and CDR2 FYNNEI. Trimming took 6 bases from V and 6 from J; bases not matched to a gene: 5. The CDR3 has 13 amino acids. The CDR3 region is CASRRTGRNEQFF. The CDR3 DNA sequence: TGTGCCAGCAGGAGGACAGGACGCAATGAGCAGTTCTTC.